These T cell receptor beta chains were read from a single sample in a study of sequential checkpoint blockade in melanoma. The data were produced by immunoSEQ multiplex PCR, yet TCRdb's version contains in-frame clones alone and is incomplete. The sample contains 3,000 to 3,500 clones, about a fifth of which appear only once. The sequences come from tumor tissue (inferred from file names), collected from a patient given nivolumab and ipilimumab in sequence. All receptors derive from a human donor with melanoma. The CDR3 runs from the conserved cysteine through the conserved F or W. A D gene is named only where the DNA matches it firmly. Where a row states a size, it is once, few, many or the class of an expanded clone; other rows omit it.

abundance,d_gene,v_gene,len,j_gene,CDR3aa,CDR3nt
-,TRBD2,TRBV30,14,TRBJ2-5,CAWTSGRAGETQYF,TGTGCCTGGACTAGCGGGAGGGCCGGAGAGACCCAGTACTTC
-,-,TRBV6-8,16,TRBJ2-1,CASSDAPDGGSDEQFF,TGTGCCAGCAGTGACGCCCCCGACGGGGGTAGCGATGAGCAGTTCTTC
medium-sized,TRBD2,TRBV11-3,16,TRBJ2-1,CASSLGLAGVSNEQFF,TGTGCCAGCAGCTTGGGACTAGCGGGGGTTTCCAATGAGCAGTTCTTC
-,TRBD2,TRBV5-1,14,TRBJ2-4,CASSLLAGVNIQYF,TGCGCCAGCAGCTTGTTAGCGGGAGTGAACATTCAGTACTTC
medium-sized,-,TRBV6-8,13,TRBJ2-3,CASSALATDTQYF,TGTGCCAGCAGTGCCCTCGCCACAGATACGCAGTATTTT
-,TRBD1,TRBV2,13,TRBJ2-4,CASRQGAQNIQYF,TGTGCCAGCAGACAGGGGGCTCAAAACATTCAGTACTTC
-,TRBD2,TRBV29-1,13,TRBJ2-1,CSVGGLAGMEQFF,TGCAGCGTTGGGGGACTAGCGGGAATGGAGCAGTTCTTC
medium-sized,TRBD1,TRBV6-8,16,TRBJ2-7,CASSPGAGQGFYEQYF,TGTGCCAGCAGCCCTGGCGCGGGACAGGGCTTCTACGAGCAGTACTTC
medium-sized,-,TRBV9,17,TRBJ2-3,CASSVRGADSGTDTQYF,TGTGCCAGCAGCGTTAGAGGGGCGGACTCCGGCACAGATACGCAGTATTTT
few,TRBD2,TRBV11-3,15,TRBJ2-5,CASSLPGRGPETQYF,TGTGCCAGCAGCTTGCCGGGGAGGGGTCCAGAGACCCAGTACTTC
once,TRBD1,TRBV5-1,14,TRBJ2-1,CASSPGQVDNEQFF,TGCGCCAGCAGCCCCGGACAGGTTGACAATGAGCAGTTCTTC
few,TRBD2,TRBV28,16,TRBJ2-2,CASNPAERENTGELFF,TGTGCCAGCAATCCAGCCGAGCGGGAGAACACCGGGGAGCTGTTTTTT
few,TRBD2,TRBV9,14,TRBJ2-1,CASSATSGGYEQFF,TGTGCCAGCAGCGCGACTAGCGGGGGCTATGAGCAGTTCTTC
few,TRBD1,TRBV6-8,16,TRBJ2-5,CASSRIGGGNQETQYF,TGTGCCAGCAGCCGGATAGGGGGCGGAAACCAAGAGACCCAGTACTTC
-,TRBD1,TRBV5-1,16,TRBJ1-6,CASSASTGGYNSPLHF,TGCGCCAGCAGCGCGTCAACAGGGGGCTATAATTCACCCCTCCACTTT
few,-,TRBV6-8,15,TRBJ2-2,CASSDGQGETGELFF,TGTGCCAGCAGTGACGGGCAGGGAGAAACCGGGGAGCTGTTTTTT
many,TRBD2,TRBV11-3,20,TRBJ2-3,CASSLPTSRSSGRRTDTQYF,TGTGCCAGCAGCTTACCCACCTCGAGGTCCAGCGGGAGGAGGACAGATACGCAGTATTTT
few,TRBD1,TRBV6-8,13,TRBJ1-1,CASSYQGAVEAFF,TGTGCCAGCAGTTATCAGGGGGCAGTTGAAGCTTTCTTT
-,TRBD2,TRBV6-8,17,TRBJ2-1,CASSSILSGTIYNEQFF,TGTGCCAGCAGTTCCATTCTGAGCGGGACCATCTACAATGAGCAGTTCTTC
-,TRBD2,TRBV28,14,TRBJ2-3,CASLLAGASDTQYF,TGTGCCAGCCTACTAGCGGGAGCCTCAGATACGCAGTATTTT
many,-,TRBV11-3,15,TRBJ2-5,CASSSRPGPKETQYF,TGTGCCAGCAGCTCAAGGCCGGGACCAAAAGAGACCCAGTACTTC
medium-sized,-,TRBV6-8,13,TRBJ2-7,CASSGDGSYEQYF,TGTGCCAGCAGTGGGGACGGATCCTACGAGCAGTACTTC
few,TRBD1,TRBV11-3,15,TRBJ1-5,CASSSAGGFNQAQHF,TGTGCCAGCAGCTCGGCAGGGGGCTTCAATCAAGCCCAGCATTTT
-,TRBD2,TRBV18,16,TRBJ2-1,CASSAPGLAAAHEQFF,TGTGCCAGCTCAGCCCCGGGACTAGCGGCCGCCCATGAGCAGTTCTTC
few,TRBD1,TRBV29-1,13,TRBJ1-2,CSVDLDRGRGYTF,TGCAGCGTTGATTTGGACAGGGGGCGCGGCTACACCTTC
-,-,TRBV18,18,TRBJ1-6,CASSPQSLQGRTNSPLHF,TGTGCCAGCTCACCCCAGAGCTTACAGGGAAGGACGAATTCACCCCTCCACTTT
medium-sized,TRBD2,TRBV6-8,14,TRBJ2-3,CASSPGLEADTQYF,TGTGCCAGCAGCCCTGGACTAGAGGCAGATACGCAGTATTTT
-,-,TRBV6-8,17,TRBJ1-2,CASSYSISGGGPNGYTF,TGTGCCAGCAGTTACTCGATCAGCGGGGGGGGGCCTAATGGCTACACCTTC
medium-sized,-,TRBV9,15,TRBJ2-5,CASSVVGGRGETQYF,TGTGCCAGCAGCGTAGTGGGGGGCCGAGGAGAAACCCAGTACTTC
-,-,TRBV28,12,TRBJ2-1,CASSLRVREQFF,TGTGCCAGCAGTTTAAGGGTTCGGGAGCAGTTCTTC
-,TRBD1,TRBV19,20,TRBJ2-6,CASTDRASGVLNSGANVLTF,TGTGCCAGTACGGACAGGGCCTCAGGGGTCCTTAACTCTGGGGCCAACGTCCTGACTTTC
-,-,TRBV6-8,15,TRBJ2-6,CAISPAMSGANVLTF,TGTGCCATCAGCCCGGCCATGTCTGGGGCCAACGTCCTGACTTTC
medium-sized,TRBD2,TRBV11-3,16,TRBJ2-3,CASSRKGTSVTDTQYF,TGTGCCAGCAGTAGAAAGGGGACTAGCGTCACAGATACGCAGTATTTT
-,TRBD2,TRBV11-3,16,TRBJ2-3,CASSLVLAGIADTQYF,TGTGCCAGCAGCTTAGTACTAGCGGGGATCGCAGATACGCAGTATTTT
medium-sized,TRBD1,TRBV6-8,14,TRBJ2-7,CASRGQGNSYEQYF,TGTGCCAGCAGGGGACAGGGCAACTCCTACGAGCAGTACTTC
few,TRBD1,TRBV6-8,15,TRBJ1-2,CASSTQGGHNYGYTF,TGTGCCAGCAGTACACAGGGGGGGCATAACTATGGCTACACCTTC
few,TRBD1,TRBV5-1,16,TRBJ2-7,CASSLGHRDRIYEQYF,TGCGCCAGCAGCTTGGGACACCGGGACAGAATCTACGAGCAGTACTTC
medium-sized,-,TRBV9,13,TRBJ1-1,CASRSIGGAEAFF,TGTGCCAGCAGATCTATAGGGGGAGCTGAAGCTTTCTTT
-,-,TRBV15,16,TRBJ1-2,CATSRDRLRTNYGYTF,TGTGCCACCAGCAGAGATCGGCTCAGAACAAACTATGGCTACACCTTC
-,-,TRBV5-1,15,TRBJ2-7,CASSLAHDTTYEQYF,TGCGCCAGCAGCTTGGCCCATGACACCACCTACGAGCAGTACTTC